Following are 13 T cell receptor beta chains from one sample sequenced in a study of T cells expressing NK-cell markers. With the 5' RACE reads reprocessed, TCRdb shows one record per CDR3 protein and no DNA. With a few hundred thousand distinct CDR3 sequences in the sample, the ten largest clones hold roughly 0.4%. The sequenced sample consisted of blood T cells: a sorted CD56 or NKG2C T cell subset, CD4+ or CD8+ T cells, or bulk PBMC T cells (not recorded which). Receptors originate from a man aged 18 to 30 in good health.

This rearrangement joins TRBV20-1 to TRBJ2-7; there is no DNA to check the TCRdb D call of TRBD2. This CDR3 is 14 amino acids long. CDR1 and CDR2 (germline): DFQATT, SNEGSKA (reference sequence). CDR3 loop: CSARDGASGYEQYF.

This sequence joins TRBV6-1 and TRBJ2-2; the TRBD1 assignment by TCRdb is unverifiable without DNA. This CDR3 contains 14 residues. Germline V gene sequence: CDR1 MNHNS, CDR2 SASEGT. The CDR3 reads CASSEDRVSGELFF.

The chain couples TRBV29-1 to TRBJ2-1; TCRdb picks TRBD1, but there is no DNA to check that call. CDR1 SQVTM and CDR2 ANQGSEA come from the germline V gene. The CDR3 spans 14 residues. This CDR3 is CSAPNRESYNEQFF.

The chain has TRBV20-1 and TRBJ2-5; with no DNA, the TCRdb D assignment of TRBD1 cannot be verified. From germline, CDR1 is DFQATT and CDR2 SNEGSKA (reference sequence). The CDR3 runs to 15 residues. CDR3 sequence: CSARGLAGSRETQYF.

This chain uses TRBV29-1 with TRBJ2-2; with no DNA, the TCRdb D assignment of TRBD1 cannot be verified. The CDR3 loop spans 12 amino acids. The germline gives CDR1 SQVTM, CDR2 ANQGSEA. The CDR3 loop is CSVGQITGELFF.

The chain has TRBV6-5 and TRBJ2-7; TCRdb designates TRBD1, a call that cannot be tested without DNA. Germline V gene data show CDR1 as MNHEY and CDR2 as SVGAGI. The CDR3 totals 19 residues. CDR3 amino acids: CASSYSIADVQGGSYEQYF.

V and J are TRBV5-1 and TRBJ1-2; the TRBD1 assignment by TCRdb is unverifiable without DNA. The CDR3 totals 13 residues. The germline gives CDR1 SGHRS, CDR2 YFSETQ. The CDR3 reads CASSLQGSYGYTF.

This chain connects TRBV12-3 or TRBV12-4 to TRBJ2-1; TCRdb calls TRBD1, which cannot be checked without DNA. The CDR3 runs 14 residues. CDR3 residues: CASSLAGTGREQFF.

The chain employs TRBV2 and TRBJ1-2. The CDR3 loop spans 13 amino acids. Germline-derived CDR1 and CDR2 are SNHLY and FYNNEI. This CDR3 is CASSELEGYGYTF.

The V and J genes are TRBV4-3 and TRBJ2-5; checking the TCRdb D call of TRBD2 is not possible without DNA. This CDR3 spans 15 amino acids. Germline V lookup: CDR1 LGHNA, CDR2 YSLEER. The CDR3 reads CASSQVTGLGETQYF.

The CDR3 is CASSLPAGGFNEQFF. The chain couples TRBV5-1 to TRBJ2-1; TCRdb's D call, TRBD2, is unchecked because there is no DNA. The CDR3 runs to 15 residues. The germline CDR1 and CDR2 sequences are SGHRS and YFSETQ. Using reference TRBV5-1 and TRBJ2-1 for the parts outside the CDR3, the full variable domain is KAGVTQTPRYLIKTRGQQVTLSCSPISGHRSVSWYQQTPGQGLQFLFEYFSETQRNKGNFPGRFSGRQFSNSRSEMNVSTLELGDSALYLCASSLPAGGFNEQFFGPGTRLTVL.

CDR3 loop: CASSTTGTGERAFF. The gene calls are TRBV18 and TRBJ1-1; TCRdb's D call of TRBD1 is untestable without DNA. The CDR3 is made up of 14 amino acids. Germline CDR1 KGHSH, CDR2 LQKENI. Using reference TRBV18 and TRBJ1-1 for the parts outside the CDR3, the full variable domain is NAGVMQNPRHLVRRRGQEARLRCSPMKGHSHVYWYRQLPEEGLKFMVYLQKENIIDESGMPKERFSAEFPKEGPSILRIQQVVRGDSAAYFCASSTTGTGERAFFGQGTRLTVV.

The chain uses TRBV10-3 and TRBJ2-2. There are 12 residues in the CDR3. Germline V gives CDR1 ENHRY, CDR2 SYGVKD. The CDR3 sequence: CAISESGGELFF.